This T cell receptor (beta chain) was observed in a study of cytomegalovirus exposure and HLA in healthy donors. Both 60 Vbeta primers and 13 Jbeta primers went into the PCR. Libraries were prepared by immunoSEQ multiplex PCR; TCRdb keeps only in-frame clonotypes and omits some of them. This table holds around 270,000 clones, over 70% found once. The CDR3 contains 16 residues. CDR1 SGHAT and CDR2 FQNNGV come from the germline V gene. Although they were nominally healthy when sampled, donors likely had unrecorded immune exposures. This chain links TRBV11-2 with TRBJ2-5, with 9 bases aligning to TRBD2. The DNA end lines up better with TRBJ2-7; the J call may be wrong. Sequenced material: PBMCs. The TCR sequence derives from a girl aged 2-10 years in good health and CMV-seronegative. The DNA of the CDR3 is TGTGCCAGCAGCTCAGGCAATAGCGGGGGTTCCTACGAGCAGTACTTC. This sequence encodes CASSSGNSGGSYEQYF.